These 17 T cell receptor beta chains share one sample of origin, sequenced in a study of T-cell reconstitution after alpha-beta-depleted transplantation in children. The authors prepared the TCRbeta library with unique molecular identifiers. Via MiXCR, TCRdb re-called the PCR reads, giving one row per CDR3 protein. The sample shows under 75,000 distinct CDR3 sequences, about a tenth of them seen only once. The starting material was PBMCs, obtained before TCRalphabeta/CD19-depleted stem cell transplant. The receptors shown here come from a boy aged 5 to 17 with acute myeloid leukemia, due to receive a stem cell transplant.

This clonotype was recorded at least ten times. It is likely a read error, because the conserved phenylalanine at the end of the CDR3 is missing. The CDR3 DNA sequence: TGCAGTGCTGACGGGACAGCCACCGGGGAGCTGTTTCTT. Translating gives CSADGTATGELFL. The V and J genes are TRBV20-1 and TRBJ2-2, with 7 bases matching TRBD1. The CDR3 runs 13 residues. Germline assignment: CDR1 DFQATT and CDR2 SNEGSKA (reference sequence). The J segment lost 4 bases and the V segment lost 5 bases, leaving 4 bases of the junction unmatched.

This clonotype was recorded at least ten times. This sequence joins TRBV5-1 and TRBJ2-3, with TRBD1 as a possible D gene (7 bases). CDR1 is SGHRS, CDR2 YFSETQ, per germline. This CDR3 is built from 16 residues. V gave up 4 bases and J gave up 1 base, with 16 bases separating them. CDR3 sequence: CASSRETGRRTDTQYF. For the CDR3, the DNA is TGCGCCAGCAGCCGGGAGACAGGGAGGCGCACAGATACGCAGTATTTT.

This clonotype was recorded many times. This chain connects TRBV5-1 to TRBJ1-2, with a possible D match to TRBD1 (6 bases). CDR1 and CDR2 from the germline V gene are SGHRS and YFSETQ. Trimming stripped 3 bases from V and 3 bases from J, with 9 bases between. The CDR3 length is 13 residues. In DNA, the CDR3 is TGCGCCAGCAGCTCACAGGGCTACTATGGCTACACCTTC. Protein: CASSSQGYYGYTF.

This clonotype has ten or more counts. V usage is TRBV29-1 and J usage is TRBJ2-1, with D perhaps TRBD1 (5 bases). Trimming left V 2 bases short and J 6 bases short, with 8 bases between. Germline V gene data show CDR1 as SQVTM and CDR2 as ANQGSEA. This CDR3 is 12 amino acids long. This chain's CDR3 is CSVESQVNEQFF. The CDR3 coding sequence is TGCAGCGTTGAATCACAGGTCAATGAGCAGTTCTTC.

This chain uses TRBV5-1 with TRBJ1-2; no clear D gene. The CDR3 extends over 14 amino acids. The V gene lost 0 bases and the J gene lost 6 bases, with 12 bases spanning the gap. CDR1 is SGHRS and CDR2 is YFSETQ in the germline V gene. CDR3: CASSLAGPADGYTF. CDR3 in DNA: TGCGCCAGCAGCTTGGCCGGCCCAGCGGATGGCTACACCTTC.

There are many counts of this clonotype. The V gene is TRBV7-3, the J gene TRBJ2-5; 7 nucleotides align to TRBD1. The CDR3 loop spans 14 amino acids. The V segment lost 0 bases and the J segment 5 bases; nucleotides outside the gene matches: 3. Germline CDR1 and CDR2: SGHTA and FQGTGA. The CDR3 here is CASSLTGGLETQYF. The DNA for the CDR3 is TGTGCCAGCAGCTTAACAGGGGGCTTGGAGACCCAGTACTTC.

This clonotype was picked up many times. The J gene is TRBJ2-3, the V gene TRBV20-1; D not certain. The CDR3 loop spans 15 amino acids. Germline lookup yields CDR1 DFQATT and CDR2 SNEGSKA (reference sequence). Trimming cost V 4 bases and J 2 bases, with 16 bases left between them. CDR3 coding DNA: TGCAGTGCTATCGAATCAATAAGAAACACAGATACGCAGTATTTT. It is translated as CSAIESIRNTDTQYF.

The gene calls are TRBV7-2 and TRBJ1-4; D is uncertain. The CDR3 is 15 residues long. Deletions cut 1 base from V and 0 bases from J, with 6 bases between. From germline, CDR1 is SGHTA and CDR2 FQGNSA. In DNA form, the CDR3 reads TGTGCCAGCAGCTTAGTTTCAGCAACTAATGAAAAACTGTTTTTT. Translated, it gives CASSLVSATNEKLFF.

This clonotype occurred many times. The chain recombines TRBV12-3 or TRBV12-4 with TRBJ1-1; 8 nucleotides match TRBD1. CDR3 size: 13 residues. V lost 5 bases to trimming and J lost 9 bases; unmatched junction nucleotides: 8. CDR3 nucleotide sequence: TGTGCCAGCAGTGTCCGACAGGGGCCGCAAGCTTTCTTT. This translates into CASSVRQGPQAFF.

This clonotype was recorded a few times. The rearrangement links TRBV11-1 to TRBJ2-5; 7 bases are a match to TRBD1. The CDR3 extends over 17 amino acids. CDR1 is SGHAT, CDR2 FQDESV, per germline (reference sequence). With V trimmed by 3 bases and J by 0 bases, 10 bases remained unmatched. Here the CDR3 reads CASSFYPGGTHQETQYF. CDR3 nucleotide sequence: TGTGCCAGCAGCTTTTACCCAGGGGGTACCCACCAAGAGACCCAGTACTTC.

This clonotype was observed many times. This sequence joins TRBV4-2 and TRBJ2-7; TRBD2 matches 7 bases. The germline gives CDR1 LGHNA, CDR2 YNFKEQ. The CDR3 runs 17 residues. The V segment lost 0 bases and the J segment 5 bases; nucleotides outside the gene matches: 13. The CDR3 DNA is TGTGCCAGCAGCCAAGATCTAGGAGGGAGGGCCGGCGACGAGCAGTACTTC. This sequence encodes CASSQDLGGRAGDEQYF.

This clonotype showed up many times. This chain connects TRBV12-3 or TRBV12-4 to TRBJ2-2; D gene unclear. The CDR3 spans 12 residues. Trimming removed 5 bases at V and 7 bases at J, with 8 bases between. CDR3 residues: CASSLTHGELFF. CDR3 bases: TGTGCCAGCAGTCTAACTCACGGGGAGCTGTTTTTT.

The table lists this clonotype with many counts. This chain joins TRBV11-2 and TRBJ2-5, with D tentatively TRBD1 (5 bases). Germline CDR1 and CDR2: SGHAT and FQNNGV. Trimming removed 2 bases at V and 3 bases at J, with 10 bases between. The CDR3 is made up of 14 amino acids. Here the CDR3 reads CASSLQGFKETQYF. In DNA form, the CDR3 reads TGTGCCAGCAGCTTACAGGGTTTTAAAGAGACCCAGTACTTC.

Ten or more counts support this clonotype. J is TRBJ2-7 and V is TRBV10-3; D possibly corresponds to TRBD2 (6 bases). V was shortened by 5 bases and J by 3 bases, with 20 bases between the two germline ends. CDR1 is ENHRY, CDR2 SYGVKD, per germline. The CDR3 has 16 residues. The CDR3 loop is CAISPGGGFYNYEQYV. DNA of the CDR3: TGTGCCATCAGTCCCGGGGGAGGATTCTATAACTACGAGCAGTACGTC.

A few counts support this clonotype. The CDR3 reads CSAGLAGGEETQYF. The CDR3 DNA follows: TGCAGTGCTGGGTTAGCGGGAGGGGAAGAGACCCAGTACTTC. V gene TRBV20-1 combines with J gene TRBJ2-5, with 11 bases lining up with TRBD2. The length of the CDR3 is 14 residues. Germline V gene sequence: CDR1 DFQATT, CDR2 SNEGSKA (reference sequence). The V gene end was trimmed by 5 bases and the J gene end by 3 bases; junction bases not matched to a gene: 5.

This clonotype was observed a few times. The chain's CDR3 is CASSLSGQGGNYGYTF. In DNA form, the CDR3 reads TGTGCCAGCAGCTTATCGGGACAGGGGGGTAACTATGGCTACACCTTC. The chain carries TRBV7-6 and TRBJ1-2; 11 nucleotides match TRBD1. CDR3 length: 16 amino acids. The V gene end was trimmed by 2 bases and the J gene end by 1 base; junction bases not matched to a gene: 3. The germline V gene encodes CDR1 SGHVS and CDR2 FNYEAQ. Supplemented by reference TRBV7-6 and TRBJ1-2, the full variable domain reads GAGVSQSPRYKVTKRGQDVALRCDPISGHVSLYWYRQALGQGPEFLTYFNYEAQQDKSGLPNDRFSAERPEGSISTLTIQRTEQRDSAMYRCASSLSGQGGNYGYTFGSGTRLTVV.

This clonotype was seen repeatedly, ten times or more. V and J are TRBV11-2 and TRBJ2-1; the D is unclear. V shed 1 base and J shed 14 bases, with 18 bases lying between them. Germline loops: CDR1 SGHAT, CDR2 FQNNGV. CDR3 length: 14 amino acids. The CDR3, as DNA: TGTGCCAGCAGCTTAGTCATGGTGACGTCCGAGGAGTTCTTC. This gives the protein CASSLVMVTSEEFF.